This T cell receptor (beta chain) was documented in a study of cytomegalovirus exposure and HLA in healthy donors. At the level of the study: About 80 million unique TCRs, all from HLA-typed donors, were included in an early release of the data. General study results and limits: Available immune exposure information was restricted to CMV serostatus only.

With respect to this clone: Its antigen is unknown.

The CDR3 contains 15 residues. CDR1 MNHEY and CDR2 SVGAGI come from the germline V gene. The V end lost 5 bases, the J end lost 4 bases, and 17 bases lay between the germline ends. PCR employed 60 Vbeta and 13 Jbeta primers. The protocol was immunoSEQ multiplex PCR, while the TCRdb copy is restricted to in-frame clones and leaves out a portion. The table lists approximately 69,000 clones, around 70% of them singletons. The rearrangement links TRBV6-5 to TRBJ1-1; maybe TRBD1 (6 bases). Sequencing was performed on PBMCs. This clonotype originated in a woman aged 30 to 39 in good health and CMV-seropositive. DNA for the CDR3: TGTGCCAGCAGTCCCTCCGGGGGAGGGGGCACTGAAGCTTTCTTT. Residues: CASSPSGGGGTEAFF.